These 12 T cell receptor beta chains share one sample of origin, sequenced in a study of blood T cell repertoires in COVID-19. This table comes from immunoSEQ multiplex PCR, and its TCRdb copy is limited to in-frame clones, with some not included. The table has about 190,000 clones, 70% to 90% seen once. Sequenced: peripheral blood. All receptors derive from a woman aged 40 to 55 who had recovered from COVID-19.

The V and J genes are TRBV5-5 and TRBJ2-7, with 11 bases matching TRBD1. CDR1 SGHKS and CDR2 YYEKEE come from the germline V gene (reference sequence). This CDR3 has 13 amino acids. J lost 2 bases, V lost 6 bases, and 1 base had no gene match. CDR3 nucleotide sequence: TGTGCCAGCATGGGACAGGGGGCCTACGAGCAGTACTTC. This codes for CASMGQGAYEQYF.

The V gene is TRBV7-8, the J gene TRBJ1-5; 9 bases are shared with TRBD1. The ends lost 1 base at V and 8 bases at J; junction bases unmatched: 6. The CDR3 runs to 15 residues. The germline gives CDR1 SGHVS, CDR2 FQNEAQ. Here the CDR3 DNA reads TGTGCCAGCAGCTTAGGGGGGACAGGGAAGGAGCCCCAGCATTTT. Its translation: CASSLGGTGKEPQHF.

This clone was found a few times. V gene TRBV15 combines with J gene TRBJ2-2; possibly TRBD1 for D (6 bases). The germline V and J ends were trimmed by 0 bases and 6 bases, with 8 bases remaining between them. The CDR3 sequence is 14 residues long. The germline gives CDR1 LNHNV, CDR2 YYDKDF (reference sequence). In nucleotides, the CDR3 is TGTGCCACCAGCAGAGATAAGGGGGCCGGGGAGCTGTTTTTT. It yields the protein CATSRDKGAGELFF.

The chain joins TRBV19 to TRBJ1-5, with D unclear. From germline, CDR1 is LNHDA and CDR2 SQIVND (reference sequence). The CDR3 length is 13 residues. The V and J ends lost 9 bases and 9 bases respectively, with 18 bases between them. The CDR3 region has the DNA TGTGCCAGCAGACCTGGGCCGGTGGGGCCCCAGCATTTT. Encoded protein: CASRPGPVGPQHF.

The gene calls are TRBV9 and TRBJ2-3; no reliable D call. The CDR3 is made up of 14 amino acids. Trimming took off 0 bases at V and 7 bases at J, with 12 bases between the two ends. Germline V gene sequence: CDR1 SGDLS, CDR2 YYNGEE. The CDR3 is CASSVDWAANTQYF. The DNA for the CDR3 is TGTGCCAGCAGCGTAGACTGGGCCGCAAATACGCAGTATTTT.

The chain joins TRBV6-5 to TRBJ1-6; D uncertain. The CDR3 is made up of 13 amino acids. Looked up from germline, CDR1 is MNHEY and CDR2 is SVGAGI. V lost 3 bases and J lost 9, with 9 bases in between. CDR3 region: CASSYGEGSPLHF. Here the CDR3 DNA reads TGTGCCAGCAGTTATGGGGAGGGTTCACCCCTCCACTTT.

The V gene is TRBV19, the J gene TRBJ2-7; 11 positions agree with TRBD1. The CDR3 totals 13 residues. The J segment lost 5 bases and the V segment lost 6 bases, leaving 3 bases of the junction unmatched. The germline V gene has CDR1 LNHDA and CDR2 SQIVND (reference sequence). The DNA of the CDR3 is TGTGCCAGTAGCCGGACAGGGGGCCACGAGCAGTACTTC. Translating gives CASSRTGGHEQYF.

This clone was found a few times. This CDR3 reads CASSSGSNNQPQHF. DNA of the CDR3: TGTGCCAGCAGCTCCGGGAGCAACAATCAGCCCCAGCATTTT. V gene TRBV28 combines with J gene TRBJ1-5; D uncertain. The length of the CDR3 is 14 residues. CDR1 and CDR2 from the germline V gene are MDHEN and SYDVKM. Trimming took off 6 bases at V and 3 bases at J, with 12 bases between the two ends.

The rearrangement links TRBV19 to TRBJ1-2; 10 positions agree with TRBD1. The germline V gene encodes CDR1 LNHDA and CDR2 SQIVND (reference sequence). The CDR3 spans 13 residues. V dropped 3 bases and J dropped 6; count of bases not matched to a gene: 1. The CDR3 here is CASSIGTGDGYTF. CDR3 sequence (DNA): TGTGCCAGTAGTATTGGGACAGGGGATGGCTACACCTTC.

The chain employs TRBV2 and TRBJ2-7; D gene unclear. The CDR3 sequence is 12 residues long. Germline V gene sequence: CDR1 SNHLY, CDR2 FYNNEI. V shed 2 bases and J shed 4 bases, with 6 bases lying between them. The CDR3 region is CASSELTYEQYF. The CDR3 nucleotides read TGTGCCAGCAGTGAACTTACATACGAGCAGTACTTC.

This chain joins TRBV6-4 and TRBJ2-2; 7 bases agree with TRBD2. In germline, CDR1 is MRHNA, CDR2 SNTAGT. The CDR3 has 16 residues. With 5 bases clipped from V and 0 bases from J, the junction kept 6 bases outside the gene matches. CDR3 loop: CASSSGSGTNTGELFF. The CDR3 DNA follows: TGTGCCAGCAGTTCTGGGAGCGGGACGAACACCGGGGAGCTGTTTTTT.

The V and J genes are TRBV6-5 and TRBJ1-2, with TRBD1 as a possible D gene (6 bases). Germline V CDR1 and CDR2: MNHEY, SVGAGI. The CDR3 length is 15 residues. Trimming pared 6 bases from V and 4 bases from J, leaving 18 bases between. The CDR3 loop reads CASSFQSGGLYGYTF. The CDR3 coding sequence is TGTGCCAGCAGCTTCCAGTCGGGGGGCCTCTATGGCTACACCTTC.